Sequencing of this TCR beta chain was carried out in a study of T cells after posttransplantation cyclophosphamide. A marrow graft followed busulfan-fludarabine conditioning, with cyclophosphamide on days +3 and +4. Clones were read by immunoSEQ multiplex PCR, and TCRdb kept only the in-frame ones, dropping some. The top ten clones hold about 1.2% of a sample with several thousand clones, about 90% of them seen once. The input for sequencing was CD4+ T cells sorted from blood, taken roughly 1,400 days after allogeneic stem cell transplant with posttransplant cyclophosphamide. This receptor was obtained from a female patient aged 45 to 65 who received an allogeneic stem cell transplant from a related donor, was CMV-positive, and had no GVHD. Some of the T cells might come from the graft donor.

CDR3 loop: CASSEGSSGSHLQFF. The CDR3 DNA reads as TGTGCCAGCAGTGAAGGGTCTAGCGGGTCTCACTTGCAGTTCTTC. J is TRBJ2-1 and V is TRBV6-1; 8 bases agree with TRBD2. Losses at the gene ends were 1 base for V and 12 bases for J; bases not matched to a gene: 11. CDR1 is MNHNS and CDR2 is SASEGT in the germline V gene. The CDR3 extends over 15 amino acids.